This TCR beta chain was obtained from a study of T-cell reconstitution after alpha-beta-depleted transplantation in children (dated by TCRdb to between 2015 and 2016). About the investigation overall: T-cell immune reconstitution after TCRalphabeta/CD19-depleted allogeneic hematopoietic cell transplantation in children was quantitatively tracked in the study by means of TCR repertoire profiling.

In light of the paper, this sample's treatment or condition label describes: allogeneic hematopoietic cell transplantation with graft depleted of TCRalphabeta T cells and CD19 B cells. The transplant recipients were children given TCRalphabeta/CD19-depleted allogeneic hematopoietic cell grafts. Library preparation was by PCR. The run used an Illumina HiSeq 2500. To normalize quantification of the TCRbeta repertoire, the TCR libraries were built with molecular barcoding that relied on unique molecular identifiers. TCRdb applied fastp at Q25 and MiXCR to the public reads, then kept only in-frame beta chains. Records with the same CDR3 protein are collapsed into one entry carrying the most frequent genes and DNA. Across this sample there are some 600,000 distinct CDR3 sequences, with 10% to 15% seen only once. Together, the top ten hold about 2.2% of the sample. What the authors observed across the whole study: In some patients, the high TCRbeta diversity seen at day 60 was put down to recipient T cells and intrathymic progenitors that had survived conditioning. The frequencies of hyperexpanded clones fell over the following months, and after one year, T-cell counts and TCRbeta diversity were mostly attributed to newly produced T cells. About two months after transplant, the apparently early recovery of alphabetaT-cell counts reportedly depended on just several hundred clones that had expanded rapidly and came from non-depleted graft cells.

As for this clonotype: It lacks a known antigen. No base quality information exists; no much larger clone differs at one position.

The clonotype was recovered from a male patient aged 10 to 17 who had a stem cell transplant for acute myeloid leukemia, so the T cells may come from the graft donor. The source was PBMCs, mostly from graft donor cells, collected 360 days after TCRalphabeta/CD19-depleted stem cell transplant.

The nucleotides read TGTGCCATCAGGACAAGCCCAGATACGCAGTATTTT. It encodes CAIRTSPDTQYF. The chain uses TRBV10-3 and TRBJ2-3; the D gene is not confidently resolved. Inclusive of the bounding cysteine and phenylalanine, the CDR3 is 12 residues long. Of all the DNA, just the CDR3 is kept, 36 bases in frame from base 1. The CDR1 and CDR2 encoded by the germline V gene are ENHRY and SYGVKD. V is pared back by 6 bases and J by 4 bases, with 8 bases lying between the germline termini.